The following is a T cell receptor beta chain sequence with its context. Its antigen remains unidentified. No much larger clonotype is one base removed from it; base qualities were not supplied. The meaning of the sample's treatment or condition label: in vitro stimulation with specific CMV peptide epitopes to enrich CMV-specific T cells. Inclusive of the bounding cysteine and phenylalanine, the CDR3 is 17 residues long. This entry keeps only the CDR3 DNA: 51 bases, framed from base 1. CDR1 SGHRS and CDR2 YFSETQ were looked up in the germline V gene. V lost 0 bases and J lost 8 bases, and the count of bases not matched to a germline gene is 7. This specimen belongs to a study of T cell repertoires in cytomegalovirus infection (dated by TCRdb to the late 2010s). With regard to the full study: Alongside well-studied HLA-B-restricted epitopes, the peptide stimulations were aimed at recently identified HLA-C-restricted CMV epitopes, whose presentation resists viral immunomodulation. The HLA type of each donor mattered for the analysis, because public TCR beta signatures pointed to carriage of CMV infection along with the matching HLA type. Findings and caveats that apply to the study as a whole: In both this cohort and an independent cohort of over 350 donors, the cumulative frequency of public TCR beta family members distinguished carriers of CMV infection plus the relevant HLA type. The ex vivo response was dominated by HLA-C-restricted CMV-specific TCR beta clonotypes, and the single most frequent clonotype in two of eight donors was supplied by these HLA-C-restricted clonotypes.

TCRdb lists the instrument as Illumina HiSeq 1500. The public reads were reanalyzed by TCRdb: fastp trimming at Q25, MiXCR alignment, in-frame beta chains only. When rows share a CDR3 protein, they turn into one entry using the most common DNA and genes. The sample yields about a million distinct CDR3 sequences; 25% to 40% were counted once. Of the sample, under 15% falls within the top ten clones. This clonotype originated in a human donor in good health (CMV status not recorded). Some clones in this sample may be carry-over from other donors' samples. Sample: cultured CD8+ T cells from PBMCs, taken from culture after CMV antigen stimulation. This sequence uses TRBV5-1 and TRBJ1-6, with TRBD1 matching 11 junction bases. The nucleotides are TGCGCCAGCAGCTTGGCCGTCGGACAGGGGGCGTATTCACCCCTCCACTTT. Translated, it reads CASSLAVGQGAYSPLHF.